The 23 T cell receptor beta chains given below trace back to one sample, sequenced in a study of T cells in Graves' hyperthyroidism and ophthalmopathy. The CDR3 regions of TCR beta were amplified from RNA transcripts. HTBI primers were used for first-round RT-PCR of the TCR CDR3. Via MiXCR, TCRdb re-called the multiplex PCR reads, giving one row per CDR3 protein. The sample includes approximately 400,000 distinct CDR3 sequences, less than 20% seen only once; the top ten take 40%. Sequenced input: blood. These receptors were collected from a man aged 18 to 30 with Graves' ophthalmopathy.

With respect to this clonotype: This may arise from a read error, as a much more abundant clone is one base away. The gene calls are TRBV12-3 or TRBV12-4 and TRBJ2-5; a weak D match, TRBD1 (5 bases). The CDR3 is 14 amino acids. The CDR3 is CVSSFSSREETQYF. CDR3 coding DNA: TGTGTCAGCAGTTTTTCTTCCAGGGAAGAGACCCAGTACTTC.

This clonotype was detected ten times or more. V is TRBV12-3 or TRBV12-4 and J is TRBJ1-1; the D gene is possibly TRBD1 (6 bases). The CDR3 length is 15 residues. V lost 3 bases and J lost 4, with 15 bases in between. CDR3 region: CASSFGGGLSTEAFF. The CDR3 bases are TGTGCCAGCAGTTTTGGGGGGGGGCTGAGCACTGAAGCTTTCTTT.

This clonotype was counted between two and nine times. J is TRBJ2-2 and V is TRBV6-5; D unclear. Trimming left V 8 bases short and J 3 bases short, with 4 bases between. CDR3 length: 11 amino acids. Germline V gene sequence: CDR1 MNHEY, CDR2 SVGAGI. The chain's CDR3 is CASGYTGELFF. The DNA of the CDR3 is TGTGCCAGCGGATACACCGGGGAGCTGTTTTTT.

This clonotype was recorded a few times. The chain couples TRBV28 to TRBJ2-5; 8 nucleotides line up with TRBD2. J lost 2 bases, V lost 7 bases, and 3 bases had no gene match. Per the germline V gene, CDR1 is MDHEN and CDR2 is SYDVKM. This CDR3 has 13 residues. In DNA, the CDR3 is TGTGCCAGCACCGGGGGGGGACAAGAGACCCAGTACTTC. It specifies CASTGGGQETQYF.

In its sample, this clonotype was seen many times. The chain links TRBV5-8 to TRBJ1-5; possibly TRBD1 for D (5 bases). V was pared by 1 base and J by 6 bases, with 14 bases between. The CDR3 has 15 residues. CDR1 is SGHTS, CDR2 YDEGEE, per germline. The CDR3 DNA follows: TGTGCCAGCAGCTTGACGGTCGGGGGATTTCAGCCCCAGCATTTT. The encoded protein is CASSLTVGGFQPQHF.

This clonotype has at least ten counts. The V gene is TRBV7-7, the J gene TRBJ2-3; D not resolved. The CDR3 is 16 residues long. The V and J ends lost 5 bases and 5 bases respectively, with 20 bases between them. Germline V gene sequence: CDR1 SSHAT, CDR2 FNYEAQ (reference sequence). For the CDR3, the DNA is TGTGCCAGCAGCCCCATGGTAGGCCCTCGGGTAGATACGCAGTATTTT. Translating it yields CASSPMVGPRVDTQYF.

The chain carries TRBV19 and TRBJ1-5; TRBD1 matches 7 bases. V lost 6 bases to trimming and J lost 3 bases; unmatched junction nucleotides: 11. Germline V gene sequence: CDR1 LNHDA, CDR2 SQIVND (reference sequence). The CDR3 is 16 amino acids. The CDR3 spells CASRTTTGIVNQPQHF. CDR3 DNA sequence: TGTGCCAGTAGAACCACGACAGGGATTGTCAATCAGCCCCAGCATTTT.

At least ten counts were recorded for this clonotype. The chain uses TRBV27 and TRBJ1-1; D is possibly TRBD1 (5 bases). CDR1 and CDR2 (germline): MNHEY, SMNVEV (reference sequence). V gave up 5 bases and J gave up 1 base, with 11 bases separating them. The length of the CDR3 is 14 residues. The CDR3, as DNA: TGTGCCAGCAGTCCGCTAACAGGGAACACTGAAGCTTTCTTT. It translates to CASSPLTGNTEAFF.

CDR3 sequence reads: CASSQEPQGPQPQHF. CDR3 in DNA: TGTGCCAGCAGCCAAGAGCCCCAGGGACCCCAGCCCCAGCATTTT. V usage is TRBV14 and J usage is TRBJ1-5; D might be TRBD1 (5 bases). Germline values: CDR1 SGHDN, CDR2 FVKESK. The V end lost 0 bases, the J end lost 7 bases, and 13 bases lay between the germline ends. This CDR3 has 15 amino acids.

There are a few counts of this clonotype. This rearrangement joins TRBV12-3 or TRBV12-4 to TRBJ2-5, with TRBD2 identical over 10 bases. CDR3 length equals 17 residues. V lost 2 bases and J lost 2; bases outside the gene matches: 8. CDR3 loop: CASSLFGLAGEQETQYF. In DNA, the CDR3 is TGTGCCAGCAGTTTATTCGGGCTAGCGGGGGAACAAGAGACCCAGTACTTC.

The chain has TRBV20-1 and TRBJ1-5; D unresolved. This CDR3 is built from 14 residues. Germline V gives CDR1 DFQATT, CDR2 SNEGSKA (reference sequence). V was clipped by 6 bases and J by 4 bases, with 16 bases between them. CDR3 DNA sequence: TGCAGTGCACCGGGATATGCCCAAAATCAGCCCCAGCATTTT. Translated: CSAPGYAQNQPQHF.

The V gene is TRBV20-1, the J gene TRBJ1-2; no reliable D call. This CDR3 has 12 amino acids. Trimming took 4 bases from V and 2 from J, leaving 8 bases between them. CDR1 and CDR2 from the germline V gene are DFQATT and SNEGSKA (reference sequence). The chain's CDR3 is CSAMTLNYGYTF. The CDR3 coding sequence is TGCAGTGCTATGACCCTAAACTATGGCTACACCTTC.

The chain couples TRBV11-3 to TRBJ2-2; TRBD2 is a possible D gene (5 bases). V was trimmed by 5 bases and J by 2 bases, leaving 12 bases between them. CDR3 size: 15 residues. Germline lookup yields CDR1 SGHNT and CDR2 YENEEA. The CDR3: CASSRAVINTGELFF. For the CDR3, the DNA is TGTGCCAGCAGCCGAGCGGTGATCAACACCGGGGAGCTGTTTTTT.

This clonotype was counted many times. The V and J genes are TRBV20-1 and TRBJ2-3; 9 bases align to TRBD1. The CDR3 has 15 residues. V dropped 0 bases and J dropped 1; count of bases not matched to a gene: 2. Germline values: CDR1 DFQATT, CDR2 SNEGSKA (reference sequence). The CDR3 DNA follows: TGCAGTGCTAGAGACTGGACAGGGGGCACAGATACGCAGTATTTT. Translated: CSARDWTGGTDTQYF.

Here the CDR3 DNA reads TGCAGCGTTACAGGGTCTGGGGCCAACGTCCTGACTTTC. Protein: CSVTGSGANVLTF. The chain carries TRBV29-1 and TRBJ2-6; TRBD1 is a possible D gene (6 bases). The CDR3 runs to 13 residues. Trimming cost V 5 bases and J 1 base, with 6 bases left between them. Germline V gene data show CDR1 as SQVTM and CDR2 as ANQGSEA.

This clonotype was observed a few times. The CDR3, as DNA: TGTGCCAGCAGCCAAGATGGCGGGGGGGCACAAGAGACCCAGTACTTC. This translates into CASSQDGGGAQETQYF. The J gene is TRBJ2-5, the V gene TRBV3-1; 9 nucleotides line up with TRBD2. Germline trimming cut 0 bases from V and 2 bases from J; bases unmatched to any gene: 4. The germline V gene has CDR1 LGHDT and CDR2 YNNKEL (reference sequence). CDR3 length: 16 amino acids.

This clonotype was picked up a small number of times. CDR3 sequence: CASRYGADTQYF. CDR3 DNA sequence: TGTGCCAGCAGGTATGGAGCAGATACGCAGTATTTT. The rearrangement links TRBV7-9 to TRBJ2-3; D uncertain. Germline-derived CDR1 and CDR2 are SEHNR and FQNEAQ (reference sequence). The CDR3 sequence is 12 residues long. Deletions cut 6 bases from V and 4 bases from J, with 8 bases between.

This rearrangement joins TRBV11-2 to TRBJ1-2; D may be TRBD1 (5 bases). The V and J ends lost 6 bases and 4 bases respectively, with 12 bases between them. The CDR3 runs 13 residues. In germline, CDR1 is SGHAT, CDR2 FQNNGV. CDR3 in amino acids: CASSGGGGYGYTF. The CDR3 bases are TGTGCCAGCAGTGGGGGGGGGGGCTATGGCTACACCTTC.

This clonotype appeared a few times. The rearrangement joins TRBV5-1 to TRBJ2-5; D gene ambiguous. The germline V gene has CDR1 SGHRS and CDR2 YFSETQ. V was clipped by 1 base and J by 5 bases, with 18 bases between them. This CDR3 is 16 amino acids long. CDR3 sequence reads: CASSLSLDARWETQYF. In nucleotides, the CDR3 is TGCGCCAGCAGCTTGTCTTTGGACGCGCGTTGGGAGACCCAGTACTTC.

This sequence joins TRBV6-9 and TRBJ1-6; TRBD1 agrees at 7 bases. V trimming: 3 bases; J trimming: 10 bases; junction bases outside the gene matches: 9. From germline, CDR1 is MNHGY and CDR2 SVAAGI. This CDR3 spans 15 amino acids. As DNA, the CDR3 is TGTGCCAGCAGTTACCAGAAGGGGGCTAGGTCACCCCTCCACTTT. It translates to CASSYQKGARSPLHF.

The V and J genes are TRBV20-1 and TRBJ1-2; tentatively, D is TRBD1 (5 bases). Trimming shortened V by 3 bases and J by 7 bases, and 18 bases separated the two germline ends. Per the germline V gene, CDR1 is DFQATT and CDR2 is SNEGSKA (reference sequence). CDR3 length equals 14 residues. The CDR3 nucleotides are TGCAGTGCTAGTGGGGGAGGGGTTGTGAGTGGCTACACCTTC. It specifies CSASGGGVVSGYTF.

V and J are TRBV19 and TRBJ2-5; the match to TRBD1 covers 7 bases. Unmatched junction bases numbered 9, after V lost 4 bases and J lost 7 bases. The CDR3 extends over 14 amino acids. The germline V gene encodes CDR1 LNHDA and CDR2 SQIVND (reference sequence). CDR3: CASSTQQGSRTQYF. DNA of the CDR3: TGTGCCAGTAGTACCCAACAGGGGAGTAGGACCCAGTACTTC. The complete variable domain, with remaining parts taken from reference TRBV19 and TRBJ2-5, reads DGGITQSPKYLFRKEGQNVTLSCEQNLNHDAMYWYRQDPGQGLRLIYYSQIVNDFQKGDIAEGYSVSREKKESFPLTVTSAQKNPTAFYLCASSTQQGSRTQYFGPGTRLLVL.

The sample holds many counts of this clonotype. This chain uses TRBV3-1 with TRBJ1-1; D remains ambiguous. The CDR3 sequence is 12 residues long. Trimming cost V 6 bases and J 8 bases, with 13 bases left between them. The germline V gene encodes CDR1 LGHDT and CDR2 YNNKEL (reference sequence). The CDR3 is CASSQQISEAFF. The DNA for the CDR3 is TGTGCCAGCAGTCAACAGATATCAGAAGCTTTCTTT.